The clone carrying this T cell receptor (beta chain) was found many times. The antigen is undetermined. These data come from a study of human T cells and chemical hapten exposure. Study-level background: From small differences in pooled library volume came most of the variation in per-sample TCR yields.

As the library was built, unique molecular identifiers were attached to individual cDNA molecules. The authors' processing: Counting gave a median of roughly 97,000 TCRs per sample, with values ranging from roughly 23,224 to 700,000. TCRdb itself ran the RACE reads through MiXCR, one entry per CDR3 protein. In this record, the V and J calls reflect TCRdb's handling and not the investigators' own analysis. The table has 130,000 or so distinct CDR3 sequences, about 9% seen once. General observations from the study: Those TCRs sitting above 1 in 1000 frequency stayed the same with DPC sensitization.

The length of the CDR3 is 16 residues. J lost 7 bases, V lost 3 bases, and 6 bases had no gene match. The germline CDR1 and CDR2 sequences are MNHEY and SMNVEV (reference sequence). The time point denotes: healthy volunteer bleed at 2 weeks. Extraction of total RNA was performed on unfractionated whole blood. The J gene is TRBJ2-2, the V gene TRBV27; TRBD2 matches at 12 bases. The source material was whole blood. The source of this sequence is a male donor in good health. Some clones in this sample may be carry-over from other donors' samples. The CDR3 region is CASSFSGTSGRGELFF. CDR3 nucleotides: TGTGCCAGCAGTTTTTCCGGGACTAGCGGGCGCGGGGAGCTGTTTTTT.